This TCR beta chain is from a study of cytomegalovirus exposure and HLA in healthy donors (dated 2017 in TCRdb). Some background on the complete study: According to a later analysis, one platform produced both the 100 to 150 validation repertoires and the 666 repertoires of the first cohort. The study was designed to test whether signatures of past pathogen exposure could be identified by cataloging public T cell receptors. To predict cytomegalovirus infection status, the study brought together high-throughput TCR immunosequencing, statistical association of individual TCRs with disease status, and machine learning. A separate validation cohort of more than 100 different subjects was used in addition to the 666-subject first cohort.

Remarks on this clone: This receptor's antigen is unknown. The sample holds no much larger clone one base away, and base qualities are not on file.

The library was obtained by the immunoSEQ multiplex PCR assay. The authors' analysis ran thus. A statistical classification framework was developed to diagnose cytomegalovirus status using the catalog of TCR beta chain sequences. TCRdb stores this immuneACCESS table with in-frame sequences only. Part of the clones is absent; in the studies checked, under half of the shortfall reflects unresolved V genes, and no reason is known for the rest. D and trimming come from the DNA, and the V and J calls and clone size come from that table. Counted in this sample were roughly 130,000 clones; more than 80% of them appeared once. About 6.4% of the sample is taken by the ten largest. On the study overall, not on this receptor specifically: A few of the identified cytomegalovirus-associated TCR beta chains were confirmed in vitro to be specific for cytomegalovirus antigens. According to the authors, the approach could potentially be generalized to other disease states and immunological phenotypes. The validation cohort had no HLA typing available for a later analysis, so co-occurrence within that cohort was assessed over all 120 or so repertoires. The study gave a list of under 200 TCR beta chains associated with cytomegalovirus. Most TCR sequences were seen in very few donors, while some public TCRs were found in many individuals. In both the original and validation cohorts, the classifier was reported to diagnose cytomegalovirus status with high specificity and sensitivity. In a later analysis, TCRs clustered in the first cohort were found to also tend to co-occur in the 120 validation repertoires, with around 94% of cluster scores above 0.

Based on the germline V gene, the CDR1 and CDR2 sequences are ENHRY and SYGVKD. The cysteine opens and the phenylalanine closes a CDR3 of 13 amino acids. Solely the CDR3 DNA is kept, with 39 bases framed from the first base. Trimming removed 5 bases from V and 5 bases from J; the gene matches leave 3 bases unexplained. The donors belonged to the validation cohort of approximately 130 subjects, which was separate from the approximately 700-subject first cohort. Source material: PBMCs. This receptor chain uses TRBV10-3 and TRBJ2-4; 7 central bases correspond to TRBD1. The TCR comes from a woman aged 25 to 39 in good health and CMV-seropositive. CDR3 region: CAISTGTENIQYF. The nucleotide sequence is given as TGTGCCATCAGTACCGGGACAGAAAACATTCAGTACTTC.